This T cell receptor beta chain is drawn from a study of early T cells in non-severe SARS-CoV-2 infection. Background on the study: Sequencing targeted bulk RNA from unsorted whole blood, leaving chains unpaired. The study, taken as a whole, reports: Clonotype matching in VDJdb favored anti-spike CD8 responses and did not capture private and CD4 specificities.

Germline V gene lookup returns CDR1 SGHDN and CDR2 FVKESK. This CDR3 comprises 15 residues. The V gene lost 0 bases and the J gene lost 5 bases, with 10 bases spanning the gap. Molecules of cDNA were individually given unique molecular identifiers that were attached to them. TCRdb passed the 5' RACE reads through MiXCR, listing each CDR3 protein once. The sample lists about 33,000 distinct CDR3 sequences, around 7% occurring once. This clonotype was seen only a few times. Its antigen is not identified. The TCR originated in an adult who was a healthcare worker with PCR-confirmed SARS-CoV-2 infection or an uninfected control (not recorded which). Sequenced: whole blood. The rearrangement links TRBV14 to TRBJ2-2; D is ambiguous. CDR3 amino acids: CASSQDGLGTGELFF. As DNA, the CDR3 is TGTGCCAGCAGCCAAGATGGTCTGGGGACCGGGGAGCTGTTTTTT.